This T cell receptor beta chain was captured in a study of blood T cell repertoires in COVID-19. Looking at the study overall: The cDNA or gDNA used as material had been derived from T cells, B-cell-depleted T cells, or PBMCs.

Enrolment of Seattle patients took place during active infection, and they were followed longitudinally. Methods used by the authors: Estimation of nucleated cell counts was performed using reference gene primer amplification. Here immunoSEQ multiplex PCR was the method, and the copy in TCRdb shows in-frame clones only, minus some. Clonal size and the V and J genes are those of that table, whereas D and trimming came from the DNA. The sample has 55,000 to 65,000 clones; roughly nine tenths are singletons. The V gene lost 0 bases and the J gene lost 2 bases, with 8 bases spanning the gap. The CDR3 is 14 residues long. CDR1 is SGDLS and CDR2 is YYNGEE in the germline V gene.

This clonotype was obtained from a woman aged 55-69 years with COVID-19, enrolled during active disease. The specimen sequenced was peripheral blood. The rearrangement uses TRBV9 and TRBJ2-5, with D unresolved. The CDR3 coding sequence is TGTGCCAGCAGCGTAGGCAACTTACAAGAGACCCAGTACTTC. It yields the protein CASSVGNLQETQYF.